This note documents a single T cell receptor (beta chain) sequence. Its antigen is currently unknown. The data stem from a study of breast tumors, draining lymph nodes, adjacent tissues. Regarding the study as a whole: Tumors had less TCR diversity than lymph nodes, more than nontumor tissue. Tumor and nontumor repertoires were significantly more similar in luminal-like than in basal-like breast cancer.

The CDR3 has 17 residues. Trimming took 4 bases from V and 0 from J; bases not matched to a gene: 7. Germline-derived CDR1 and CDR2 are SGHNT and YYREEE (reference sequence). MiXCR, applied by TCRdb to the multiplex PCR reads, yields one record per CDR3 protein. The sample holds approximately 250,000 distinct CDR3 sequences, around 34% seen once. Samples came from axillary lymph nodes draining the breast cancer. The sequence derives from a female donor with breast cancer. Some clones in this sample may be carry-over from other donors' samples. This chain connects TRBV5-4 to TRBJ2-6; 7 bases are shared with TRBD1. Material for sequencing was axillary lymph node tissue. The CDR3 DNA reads TGTGCCAGCAGCACCCGGGACAGACCCTCTGGGGCCAACGTCCTGACTTTC. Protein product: CASSTRDRPSGANVLTF.